The 24 T cell receptor beta chains in this list originate from one sample, sequenced in a study of preoperative IRX-2 immunotherapy in early breast cancer. The treatment denotes: preoperative locoregional IRX-2 cytokine immunotherapy. Using immunoSEQ multiplex PCR, the repertoire was profiled, and TCRdb retains in-frame clones only, with some absent. Of around 3,400 clones detected, approximately 79% appear once; the ten largest clones hold approximately 15%. Specimen: tumor tissue, collected after IRX-2 immunotherapy. The source of these receptors is a human donor with breast cancer.

J is TRBJ2-3 and V is TRBV18, with D unclear. The CDR3 loop spans 15 amino acids. The germline V and J ends were trimmed by 2 bases and 0 bases, with 9 bases remaining between them. Germline V gene lookup returns CDR1 KGHSH and CDR2 LQKENI. The CDR3 sequence is CASSPGLESTDTQYF. In nucleotides, the CDR3 is TGTGCCAGCTCACCAGGTTTGGAGAGCACAGATACGCAGTATTTT.

The chain carries TRBV10-2 and TRBJ1-3, with D possibly TRBD1 on 6 matching bases. The CDR3 totals 18 residues. The germline gives CDR1 WSHSY, CDR2 SAAADI. V was shortened by 3 bases and J by 0 bases, with 18 bases between the two germline ends. For the CDR3, the DNA is TGCGCCAGCAGTGATACAGGGAATCATAATCCCTCTGGAAACACCATATATTTT. Amino acids: CASSDTGNHNPSGNTIYF.

This clone has just a few counts. CDR3 nucleotides: TGTGCCAGCAGTCCGTACCAAATCTCTGGAAACACCATATATTTT. It specifies CASSPYQISGNTIYF. The chain combines TRBV11-3 with TRBJ1-3; no firm D call. There are 15 residues in the CDR3. CDR1 and CDR2 (germline): SGHNT, YENEEA. V lost 6 bases to trimming and J lost 0 bases, with 12 bases between them.

The rearrangement joins TRBV11-3 to TRBJ2-5; 8 bases are shared with TRBD1. The germline CDR1 and CDR2 sequences are SGHNT and YENEEA. The CDR3 is made up of 19 amino acids. Trimming removed 5 bases from V and 4 bases from J; junction bases left unmatched: 21. DNA of the CDR3: TGTGCCAGCAGCAACCCACTAGCTAGACAGGGGCGAAGGGGAGAGACCCAGTACTTC. It specifies CASSNPLARQGRRGETQYF.

The V and J genes are TRBV6-8 and TRBJ1-3; D gene uncertain. Trimming stripped 2 bases from V and 2 bases from J, with 10 bases between. The CDR3 runs 15 residues. Germline V lookup: CDR1 MNHGY, CDR2 SAAAGT. The CDR3 DNA reads TGTGCCAGCAGTTACACTGAAACCCCTGGAAACACCATATATTTT. Amino acids: CASSYTETPGNTIYF.

This clone was seen only once. This chain connects TRBV11-3 to TRBJ1-2; the match to TRBD1 covers 8 bases. The CDR3 is 17 residues long. Trimming at V came to 2 bases and at J to 3 bases, leaving 11 bases not matched to a gene. The germline CDR1 and CDR2 sequences are SGHNT and YENEEA. The CDR3 reads CASSLSGSGTGDYGYTF. CDR3 in DNA: TGTGCCAGCAGCTTAAGTGGTTCCGGGACAGGAGACTATGGCTACACCTTC.

This rearrangement joins TRBV19 to TRBJ1-2, with D maybe TRBD1 (5 bases). Germline CDR1 is LNHDA and CDR2 is SQIVND (reference sequence). Trimming removed 7 bases at V and 6 bases at J, with 12 bases between. The CDR3 sequence is 12 residues long. The CDR3 protein is CASNAGWNGYTF. The CDR3 DNA sequence: TGTGCCAGTAACGCAGGGTGGAATGGCTACACCTTC.

This chain joins TRBV1 and TRBJ2-7; the DNA was not compared with TRBD1, the D call given in the table. TRBV1 is shown as a pseudogene. CDR3 length: 15 residues. The CDR3 DNA follows: TGCGCCAGCAGCCAATCGACAGGGTTCTCCTACGAGCAGTACTTC. The encoded protein is CASSQSTGFSYEQYF.

This clone was seen a single time. V and J are TRBV14 and TRBJ2-7; D possibly corresponds to TRBD2 (6 bases). Per germline, CDR1 SGHDN and CDR2 FVKESK. V gave up 5 bases and J gave up 5 bases, with 16 bases separating them. This CDR3 spans 14 amino acids. This CDR3 is CASSNIRTTNEQYF. The CDR3 DNA is TGTGCCAGCAGCAACATTCGGACTACTAACGAGCAGTACTTC.

This CDR3 reads CASRSVQGSPTYEQYF. The CDR3 DNA reads TGTGCCAGCAGATCGGTACAGGGGTCCCCTACCTACGAGCAGTACTTC. The chain joins TRBV6-8 to TRBJ2-7; 7 nucleotides agree with TRBD1. Germline V gives CDR1 MNHGY, CDR2 SAAAGT. This CDR3 region has 16 residues. V gave up 6 bases and J gave up 2 bases; unmatched junction bases: 13.

The chain carries TRBV11-3 and TRBJ1-1; D not resolved. Germline values: CDR1 SGHNT, CDR2 YENEEA. This CDR3 is built from 14 residues. V was cut by 5 bases and J by 6 bases, with 16 bases left in between. The CDR3 coding sequence is TGTGCCAGCAGCCGGCGCGGGTTGGGCCCTGAAGCTTTCTTT. This codes for CASSRRGLGPEAFF. The variable domain in full, with the rest retrieved from reference TRBV11-3 and TRBJ1-1, is EAGVVQSPRYKIIEKKQPVAFWCNPISGHNTLYWYLQNLGQGPELLIRYENEEAVDDSQLPKDRFSAERLKGVDSTLKIQPAELGDSAVYLCASSRRGLGPEAFFGQGTRLTVV.

The chain links TRBV12-5 to TRBJ1-1; a possible D gene is TRBD1 (5 bases). This CDR3 spans 15 amino acids. Germline-derived CDR1 and CDR2 are LGHNT and FRNRAP. The CDR3 region has the DNA TGTGCCAGCACTCTGGGGCAGGGCCTGAACACTGAAGCTTTCTTT. Its translation is CASTLGQGLNTEAFF.

J is TRBJ2-7 and V is TRBV7-6; D might be TRBD1 (6 bases). The CDR3 extends over 15 amino acids. Trimming stripped 0 bases from V and 2 bases from J, with 11 bases between. The germline CDR1 and CDR2 sequences are SGHVS and FNYEAQ. The chain's CDR3 is CASSLATGTTYEQYF. As DNA, the CDR3 is TGTGCCAGCAGCTTAGCCACCGGGACAACCTACGAGCAGTACTTC. Together with reference TRBV7-6 and TRBJ2-7, the CDR3 gives the full variable domain: GAGVSQSPRYKVTKRGQDVALRCDPISGHVSLYWYRQALGQGPEFLTYFNYEAQQDKSGLPNDRFSAERPEGSISTLTIQRTEQRDSAMYRCASSLATGTTYEQYFGPGTRLTVT.

V gene TRBV12-5 combines with J gene TRBJ1-4, with D perhaps TRBD1 (6 bases). Trimming left V 1 base short and J 8 bases short, with 14 bases between. The germline gives CDR1 LGHNT, CDR2 FRNRAP. This CDR3 spans 15 amino acids. The DNA for the CDR3 is TGTGCTAGTGGTTTGGGGTCCAGGGGCAGGGAAAAACTGTTTTTT. Amino acid sequence: CASGLGSRGREKLFF. The variable domain in full, completed from reference TRBV12-5 and TRBJ1-4, reads DARVTQTPRHKVTEMGQEVTMRCQPILGHNTVFWYRQTMMQGLELLAYFRNRAPLDDSGMPKDRFSAEMPDATLATLKIQPSEPRDSAVYFCASGLGSRGREKLFFGSGTQLSVL.

CDR3 residues: CASSTGGTGGGDQPQHF. CDR3 nucleotide sequence: TGTGCCAGTAGTACCGGGGGGACAGGGGGTGGTGATCAGCCCCAGCATTTT. The chain joins TRBV19 to TRBJ1-5, with 11 positions matching TRBD1. The length of the CDR3 is 17 residues. V dropped 4 bases and J dropped 5; count of bases not matched to a gene: 10. CDR1 and CDR2 from the germline V gene are LNHDA and SQIVND (reference sequence). Together with reference TRBV19 and TRBJ1-5, the CDR3 gives the full variable domain: DGGITQSPKYLFRKEGQNVTLSCEQNLNHDAMYWYRQDPGQGLRLIYYSQIVNDFQKGDIAEGYSVSREKKESFPLTVTSAQKNPTAFYLCASSTGGTGGGDQPQHFGDGTRLSIL.

The chain employs TRBV6-8 and TRBJ2-1, with D possibly being TRBD1 (5 bases). The germline gives CDR1 MNHGY, CDR2 SAAAGT. The CDR3 totals 14 residues. V was pared by 7 bases and J by 5 bases, with 15 bases between. The CDR3 region is CASKVGQYHNEQFF. CDR3 coding DNA: TGTGCCAGCAAGGTAGGACAATATCACAATGAGCAGTTCTTC.

This chain joins TRBV25-1 and TRBJ1-5, with D unclear. The CDR3 has 13 residues. CDR1 and CDR2 from the germline V gene are MGHDK and SYGVNS. Trimming took 5 bases from V and 3 from J, leaving 8 bases between them. CDR3 loop: CASSNGPNQPQHF. The DNA for the CDR3 is TGTGCCAGCAGTAATGGACCCAATCAGCCCCAGCATTTT.

The chain joins TRBV25-1 to TRBJ2-3; weak D call: TRBD2 (5 bases). V lost 3 bases, J lost 6 bases, and 16 bases lay in between. CDR1 is MGHDK, CDR2 SYGVNS, per germline. This CDR3 has 15 amino acids. CDR3 in DNA: TGTGCCAGCAGTGAGGCCAGCTCGAGAGGGGATACGCAGTATTTT. The encoded protein is CASSEASSRGDTQYF.

This rearrangement joins TRBV30 to TRBJ2-6; D gene unclear. Germline assignment: CDR1 GTSNPN and CDR2 SVGIG (reference sequence). With 2 bases removed from V and 1 base from J, the gap between germline ends came to 6 bases. The CDR3 totals 14 residues. CDR3 sequence: CAWSFESGANVLTF. CDR3 DNA: TGTGCCTGGAGTTTCGAGTCTGGGGCCAACGTCCTGACTTTC.

The CDR3 sequence is CASSGLVEFTFF. The CDR3, as DNA: TGTGCCAGCAGTGGACTAGTGGAGTTTACGTTCTTC. The rearrangement links TRBV28 to TRBJ2-1, with 7 bases identical to TRBD2. The ends lost 5 bases at V and 15 bases at J; junction bases unmatched: 10. Germline V gene lookup returns CDR1 MDHEN and CDR2 SYDVKM. This CDR3 region has 12 residues.

This clone is large (0.1 to 1%) within its sample. The chain carries TRBV19 and TRBJ2-1; D might be TRBD2 (5 bases). The germline V gene has CDR1 LNHDA and CDR2 SQIVND (reference sequence). This CDR3 comprises 13 residues. V lost 2 bases and J 7 bases, leaving 9 bases between the germline ends. CDR3 protein: CASSINSVNEQFF. In DNA, the CDR3 is TGTGCCAGTAGTATAAATAGCGTGAATGAGCAGTTCTTC.

The chain has TRBV11-3 and TRBJ2-6; TRBD2 might be the D (5 bases). V lost 5 bases and J lost 0, with 8 bases in between. The CDR3 is made up of 15 amino acids. Germline V lookup: CDR1 SGHNT, CDR2 YENEEA. CDR3 loop: CASSTGSSGANVLTF. CDR3 DNA: TGTGCCAGCAGCACGGGGAGCTCTGGGGCCAACGTCCTGACTTTC.

The gene calls are TRBV19 and TRBJ2-2; D might be TRBD1 (5 bases). Germline CDR1 and CDR2: LNHDA and SQIVND (reference sequence). V was trimmed by 10 bases and J by 2 bases, leaving 17 bases between them. CDR3 length: 15 residues. CDR3 amino acids: CAIETLTDNTGELFF. The CDR3 DNA sequence: TGTGCCATCGAAACGCTGACAGACAACACCGGGGAGCTGTTTTTT.

The CDR3 DNA is TGTGCCAGCAACTCGCCACTAAGCTCCTACGAGCAGTACTTC. Translation: CASNSPLSSYEQYF. The chain couples TRBV7-6 to TRBJ2-7; D ambiguous. The CDR3 loop spans 14 amino acids. With 7 bases removed from V and 0 bases from J, the gap between germline ends came to 13 bases. Germline-derived CDR1 and CDR2 are SGHVS and FNYEAQ.